This T cell receptor (beta chain) was identified during a study of blood T cell repertoires in COVID-19. For the study at large: The study drew acute and convalescent COVID-19 samples from the United States, Italy and Spain. T cells, B-cell-depleted T cells, or PBMCs supplied cDNA or gDNA.

This clone was picked up many times. CDR3 size: 12 residues. The V gene's germline CDR1 is MDHEN and CDR2 SYDVKM. The ends were cut back, 7 bases at V and 4 bases at J, with 10 bases in the middle. In the source study's methods: Counts of nucleated cells, estimated from reference gene primer amplification, were obtained. Sequenced by immunoSEQ multiplex PCR; TCRdb stores in-frame clones only, minus some. V, J and clone size were drawn from that table, and D and trimming were deduced from the DNA. The table lists over 350,000 clones, around 89% of them singletons, with 4.3% in the top ten. Source material: peripheral blood. The clonotype comes from a woman in her twenties or thirties with acute or convalescent COVID-19. This chain joins TRBV28 and TRBJ1-1; D call uncertain. CDR3: CASISTVTEAFF. CDR3 in DNA: TGTGCCAGCATTAGTACCGTCACTGAAGCTTTCTTT.